This T cell receptor (beta chain) was captured in a study of cytomegalovirus exposure and HLA in healthy donors. With 60 Vbeta and 13 Jbeta primers, the PCR was carried out. Sequencing used immunoSEQ multiplex PCR; TCRdb keeps in-frame clones, though not all of them. This table lists tens of thousands of clones. Germline values: CDR1 MDHEN, CDR2 SYDVKM. Trimming removed 6 bases from V and 7 bases from J, with 16 bases in between. The CDR3 totals 13 residues. The rearrangement links TRBV28 to TRBJ2-7, with D possibly being TRBD1 (5 bases). Material for sequencing was PBMCs. The TCR originated in a woman aged 25 to 39 in good health and CMV-seropositive. DNA of the CDR3: TGTGCCAGCAGAGAAGACAGCATGGGAGAGCAGTACTTC. Its translation is CASREDSMGEQYF.